The TCR beta chain under discussion was sequenced for a study of blood T cell repertoires in COVID-19. For the study at large: Samples representing acute and convalescent COVID-19 were sourced from the United States, Italy and Spain. The cDNA or gDNA used as material had been derived from T cells, B-cell-depleted T cells, or PBMCs.

Source study methods: Reference gene primer amplification gave nucleated cell count estimates. Clones were read by immunoSEQ multiplex PCR, and TCRdb kept only the in-frame ones, dropping some. V, J and clone size are those of that table, while D and trimming were read from the DNA. The table records a few hundred thousand clones, about 79% of them present only once. This CDR3 region has 18 residues. The sample taken for sequencing was peripheral blood. The receptor comes from a man between 50 and 59 years old with active or convalescent COVID-19. The chain uses TRBV21-1 and TRBJ1-2. TRBV21-1 is an annotated pseudogene. CDR3 amino acids: CASSKEVGDIGMVGGYTF. In DNA form, the CDR3 reads TGTGCCAGCAGCAAAGAGGTGGGCGACATCGGGATGGTGGGCGGCTACACCTTC.